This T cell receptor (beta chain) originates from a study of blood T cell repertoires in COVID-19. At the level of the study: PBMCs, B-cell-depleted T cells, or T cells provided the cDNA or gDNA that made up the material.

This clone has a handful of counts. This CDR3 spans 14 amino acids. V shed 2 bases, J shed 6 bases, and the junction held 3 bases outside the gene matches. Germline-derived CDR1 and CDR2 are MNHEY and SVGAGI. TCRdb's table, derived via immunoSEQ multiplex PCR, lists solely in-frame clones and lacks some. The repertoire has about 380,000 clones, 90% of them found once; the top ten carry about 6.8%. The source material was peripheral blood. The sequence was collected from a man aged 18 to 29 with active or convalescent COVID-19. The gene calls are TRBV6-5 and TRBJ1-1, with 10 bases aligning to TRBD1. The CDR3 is CASSYGTGEAEAFF. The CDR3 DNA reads TGTGCCAGCAGTTACGGGACAGGGGAGGCTGAAGCTTTCTTT.